The rows below give T cell receptor beta chains drawn from one sample of a study of T cell repertoires in cytomegalovirus infection. TCRdb recomputed calls from the reads with MiXCR, one row per CDR3 protein. The data contain fewer than 200,000 distinct CDR3 sequences, roughly 14% of them seen just once; the ten biggest clones take up 25% to 30%. Material for sequencing was PBMCs. These receptors originate from a human donor in good health (CMV status not recorded). Some clones in this sample may be carry-over from other donors' samples. CDR3s include the opening cysteine and the closing phenylalanine or tryptophan. Fields, in order: J gene, D gene, V gene, clone size, CDR3 DNA, CDR3 protein. The D gene is left open where the match is weak. Only some rows state a clone size, as once, few, many or a class for expanded clones.

j_call: TRBJ1-1
d_call: -
v_call: TRBV2
clone_size: few
cdr3_nt: TGTGCCAGCAATGGTCGTTCGGCCCACACTGAAGCTTTCTTT
cdr3_aa: CASNGRSAHTEAFF

j_call: TRBJ1-1
d_call: TRBD1
v_call: TRBV6-5
clone_size: many
cdr3_nt: TGTGCCGTACAGGGGGCGGGTTACACTGAAGCTTTCTTT
cdr3_aa: CAVQGAGYTEAFF

j_call: TRBJ2-2
d_call: TRBD2
v_call: TRBV19
clone_size: few
cdr3_nt: TGTGCCAGTAGAGGGGGACTAGCGGGGAACACCGGGGAGCTGTTTTTT
cdr3_aa: CASRGGLAGNTGELFF

j_call: TRBJ2-7
d_call: TRBD1
v_call: TRBV28
clone_size: many
cdr3_nt: TGTGCCAGCAGTTTATGGGGACAGGGTAGGCGCGAGCAGTACTTC
cdr3_aa: CASSLWGQGRREQYF

j_call: TRBJ1-2
d_call: TRBD1
v_call: TRBV12-3/TRBV12-4
clone_size: many
cdr3_nt: TGTGCCAGCAGACGGGGACAGTCGTATGGCTACACCTTC
cdr3_aa: CASRRGQSYGYTF

j_call: TRBJ2-1
d_call: -
v_call: TRBV14
clone_size: few
cdr3_nt: TGTGCCAGCAGCCAAGAGCTACTGAGGGAGCAGTTCTTC
cdr3_aa: CASSQELLREQFF

j_call: TRBJ2-5
d_call: TRBD1
v_call: TRBV11-2
clone_size: many
cdr3_nt: TGTGCCAGCAGTCCGGACAGGGAACAAGAGACCCAGTACTTC
cdr3_aa: CASSPDREQETQYF

j_call: TRBJ2-7
d_call: -
v_call: TRBV6-2/TRBV6-3
clone_size: -
cdr3_nt: TGTGCCAGCACGGTAGGCTCGAGGGTGGAGCAGTACTTC
cdr3_aa: CASTVGSRVEQYF

j_call: TRBJ2-1
d_call: -
v_call: TRBV29-1
clone_size: few
cdr3_nt: TGCAGCCCAGCGAGAGTGGGGAATGAGCAGTTCTTC
cdr3_aa: CSPARVGNEQFF

j_call: TRBJ2-5
d_call: -
v_call: TRBV7-9
clone_size: few
cdr3_nt: TGTGCCAGCAGCTCGATAGCGTACCAAGAGACCCAGTACTTC
cdr3_aa: CASSSIAYQETQYF